Presented here are 8 T cell receptor beta chains from one specimen sequenced in a study of PD-L1 blockade in urothelial cancer. Time point denoted: pretreatment peripheral blood. The table came from immunoSEQ multiplex PCR; TCRdb's copy has only in-frame clones and leaves some out. The sample has 60,000 to 75,000 clones, about 86% seen once. Sequencing was performed on PBMCs, taken around atezolizumab (anti-PD-L1) treatment. The origin of the receptors is a man aged 60-69 years with urothelial cancer.

The chain carries TRBV14 and TRBJ1-5, with TRBD1 as a possible D gene (6 bases). V was shortened by 4 bases and J by 3 bases, with 13 bases between the two germline ends. The CDR3 runs to 15 residues. The germline V gene encodes CDR1 SGHDN and CDR2 FVKESK. The CDR3 DNA follows: TGTGCCAGCAGCCCCTACGCAGGGGTCAATCAGCCCCAGCATTTT. As protein: CASSPYAGVNQPQHF.

In regard to this clone: One end of the junction fails to match germline, which may point to a read error. The chain combines TRBV6-6 with TRBJ2-7; TRBD2 matches 10 bases. This CDR3 comprises 14 residues. Germline CDR1 reads MNHNY; CDR2 reads SVGAGI (reference sequence). CDR3 DNA sequence: TGTGCCAGCAGTTACTCCTTCCTAGCGGGGGCCCTCCTCTTC. Protein sequence: CASSYSFLAGALLF.

Only one count was recorded for this clone. Other DNA sequences within the sample encode an identical CDR3. Here the CDR3 reads CASSRQGNTEAFF. CDR3 sequence (DNA): TGTGCCAGCAGCCGACAGGGGAACACTGAAGCTTTCTTT. V and J are TRBV7-9 and TRBJ1-1, with TRBD1 matching 7 bases. Per germline, CDR1 SEHNR and CDR2 FQNEAQ (reference sequence). Trimming took 5 bases from V and 1 from J; bases not matched to a gene: 1. The CDR3 covers 13 residues.

This chain connects TRBV5-1 to TRBJ1-4; perhaps TRBD1 as D (6 bases). V was cut by 4 bases and J by 7 bases, with 17 bases left in between. CDR1 is SGHRS, CDR2 YFSETQ, per germline. The CDR3 loop spans 15 amino acids. For the CDR3, the DNA is TGCGCCAGCAGCCCCCACCCGGGACAAAGTGAAAAACTGTTTTTT. Translating it yields CASSPHPGQSEKLFF.

The CDR3 is CASSWGGPGTDTQYF. The CDR3 DNA follows: TGTGCCAGCAGCTGGGGGGGGCCGGGGACAGATACGCAGTATTTT. The V gene is TRBV11-2, the J gene TRBJ2-3; possibly TRBD2 for D (7 bases). Per the germline V gene, CDR1 is SGHAT and CDR2 is FQNNGV. This CDR3 has 15 residues. Trimming left V 4 bases short and J 3 bases short, with 14 bases between.

V and J are TRBV5-4 and TRBJ1-2; no definite D call. CDR1 is SGHNT and CDR2 is YYREEE in the germline V gene (reference sequence). Trimming left V 3 bases short and J 4 bases short, with 10 bases between. The CDR3 consists of 13 residues. For the CDR3, the DNA is TGTGCCAGCAGCTCTGTCCACGGCTATGGCTACACCTTC. Amino acid sequence: CASSSVHGYGYTF.

The sample holds a few counts of this clone. The chain combines TRBV10-1 with TRBJ1-6, with D perhaps matching TRBD1 (6 bases). Trimming pared 4 bases from V and 7 bases from J, leaving 11 bases between. The length of the CDR3 is 14 residues. Germline CDR1 reads WNHNN; CDR2 reads SYGVQD (reference sequence). The CDR3 reads CASSVHRANSPLHF. In DNA, the CDR3 is TGCGCCAGCAGTGTTCACAGGGCGAATTCACCCCTCCACTTT.

This clone was observed many times. V is TRBV5-4 and J is TRBJ2-2, with 10 bases lining up with TRBD1. V shed 4 bases and J 8 bases; nucleotides not matched to a gene: 8. This CDR3 contains 15 residues. Germline V CDR1 and CDR2: SGHNT, YYREEE (reference sequence). The CDR3 region is CASSLRQGATGELFF. The CDR3 bases are TGTGCCAGCAGCCTAAGACAGGGGGCAACAGGGGAGCTGTTTTTT.